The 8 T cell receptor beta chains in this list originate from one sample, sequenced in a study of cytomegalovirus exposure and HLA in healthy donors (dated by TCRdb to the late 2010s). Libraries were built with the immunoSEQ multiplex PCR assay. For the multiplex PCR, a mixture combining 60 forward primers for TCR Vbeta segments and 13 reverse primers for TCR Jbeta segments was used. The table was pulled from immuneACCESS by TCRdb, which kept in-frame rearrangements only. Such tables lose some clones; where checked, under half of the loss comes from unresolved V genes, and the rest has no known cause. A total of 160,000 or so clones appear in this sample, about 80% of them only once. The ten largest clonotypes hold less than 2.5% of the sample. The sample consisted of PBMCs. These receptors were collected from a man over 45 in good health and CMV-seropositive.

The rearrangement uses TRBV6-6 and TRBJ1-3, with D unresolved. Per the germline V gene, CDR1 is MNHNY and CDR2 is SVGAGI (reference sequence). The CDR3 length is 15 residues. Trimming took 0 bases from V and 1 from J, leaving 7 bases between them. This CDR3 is CASSYSQLSGNTIYF. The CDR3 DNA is TGTGCCAGCAGTTACTCGCAACTATCTGGAAACACCATATATTTT.

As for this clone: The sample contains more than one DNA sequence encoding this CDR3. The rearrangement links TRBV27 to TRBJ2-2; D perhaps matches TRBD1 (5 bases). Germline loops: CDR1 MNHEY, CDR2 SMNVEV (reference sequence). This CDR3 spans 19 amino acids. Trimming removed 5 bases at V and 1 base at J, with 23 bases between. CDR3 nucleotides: TGTGCCAGCAGTCCTCCGACTCAAAGGGTGCAGGGGAACACCGGGGAGCTGTTTTTT. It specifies CASSPPTQRVQGNTGELFF.

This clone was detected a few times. CDR3 sequence reads: CASNADRAGNTIYF. The CDR3 DNA follows: TGCGCCAGCAATGCGGACAGAGCTGGAAACACCATATATTTT. The gene calls are TRBV10-1 and TRBJ1-3; weak D call: TRBD1 (6 bases). Germline V gene sequence: CDR1 WNHNN, CDR2 SYGVQD (reference sequence). The CDR3 contains 14 residues. Trimming shortened V by 7 bases and J by 2 bases, and 12 bases separated the two germline ends.

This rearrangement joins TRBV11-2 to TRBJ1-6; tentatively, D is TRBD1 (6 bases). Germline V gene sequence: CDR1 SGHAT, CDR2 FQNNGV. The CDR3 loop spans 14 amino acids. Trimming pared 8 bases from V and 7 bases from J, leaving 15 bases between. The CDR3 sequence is CASSYTGMNSPLHF. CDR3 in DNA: TGTGCCAGCTCCTATACAGGGATGAATTCACCCCTCCACTTT.

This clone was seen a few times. The CDR3 spells CASSPRIAGGSSYNEQFF. CDR3 DNA sequence: TGCGCCAGCAGCCCTAGGATAGCGGGGGGGAGTTCCTACAATGAGCAGTTCTTC. The V and J genes are TRBV4-1 and TRBJ2-1, with 11 bases fitting TRBD2. CDR3 length: 18 residues. Germline trimming cut 4 bases from V and 1 base from J; bases unmatched to any gene: 9. Germline CDR1 is MGHRA and CDR2 is YSYEKL.

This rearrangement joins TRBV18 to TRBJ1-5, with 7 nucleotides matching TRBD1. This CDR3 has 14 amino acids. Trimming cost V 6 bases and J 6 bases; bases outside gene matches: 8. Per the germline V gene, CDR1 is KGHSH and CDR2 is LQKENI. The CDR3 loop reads CASSSTGETQPQHF. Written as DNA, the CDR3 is TGTGCCAGCTCGTCTACAGGGGAGACTCAGCCCCAGCATTTT.

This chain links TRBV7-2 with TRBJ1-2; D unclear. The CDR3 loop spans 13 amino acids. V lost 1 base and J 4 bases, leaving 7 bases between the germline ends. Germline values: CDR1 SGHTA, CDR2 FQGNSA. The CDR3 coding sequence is TGTGCCAGCAGCTTAGGGCGGAGCTATGGCTACACCTTC. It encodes CASSLGRSYGYTF.

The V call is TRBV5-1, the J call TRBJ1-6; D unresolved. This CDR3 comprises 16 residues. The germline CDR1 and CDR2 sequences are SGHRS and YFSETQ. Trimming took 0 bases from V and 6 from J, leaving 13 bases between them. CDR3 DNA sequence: TGCGCCAGCAGCTTGGAGGTTGGTCGGAGTAATTCACCCCTCCACTTT. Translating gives CASSLEVGRSNSPLHF. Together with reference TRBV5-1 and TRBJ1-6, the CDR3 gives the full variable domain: KAGVTQTPRYLIKTRGQQVTLSCSPISGHRSVSWYQQTPGQGLQFLFEYFSETQRNKGNFPGRFSGRQFSNSRSEMNVSTLELGDSALYLCASSLEVGRSNSPLHFGNGTRLTVT.